This T cell receptor beta chain originates from a study of cytomegalovirus exposure and HLA in healthy donors. General study results and limits: Published work reported that the classifier diagnosed cytomegalovirus status with high specificity and sensitivity. Other equally common chains were less clonally expanded than HLA-associated TCR beta chains, a later analysis showed.

This CDR3 has 16 amino acids. The V segment lost 2 bases and the J segment 6 bases; nucleotides outside the gene matches: 5. The germline CDR1 and CDR2 sequences are MNHEY and SVGAGI. Regarding this clone: Its antigen is unidentified.

The study ran its PCR with 60 Vbeta and 13 Jbeta primers. Produced via immunoSEQ multiplex PCR; TCRdb's table is partial and in-frame only. The repertoire includes fewer than 200,000 clones, roughly 9.4% of them detected once, and about 1.2% sits in the top ten. The specimen sequenced was PBMCs. This receptor was identified in a woman aged 25 to 39 in good health and CMV-seropositive. The chain employs TRBV6-5 and TRBJ2-2; the match to TRBD1 covers 11 bases. The DNA of the CDR3 is TGTGCCAGCAGTTACCCCGGGACAGGGGGGTCCGGGGAGCTGTTTTTT. This gives the protein CASSYPGTGGSGELFF.